The clone carrying this T cell receptor (beta chain) was seen more than once but under ten times. Antigen: not known. Time point indicated: newly diagnosed GD, antithyroid drugs for less than 3 months. Researchers made the TCR library from RNA that was extracted from PBMCs. The data are from a study of regulatory T cells in long-lasting Graves disease. Study conclusions and caveats: Newly diagnosed disease favored TRBV20-1 and TRBJ2-1 over persistent disease.

For TCR beta, libraries came from iRepertoire HTBI primers and Arm-PCR of CDR3 regions. Authors' processing steps: Sequenced samples collectively carried approximately 58 TRBV and about 15 TRBJ segments. TCRdb re-called the multiplex PCR reads through MiXCR, storing one row per CDR3 protein. The V and J calls were not made by the authors but by TCRdb's processing. The sample shows some 500,000 distinct CDR3 sequences, about 15% of them seen only once. CDR1 SGHAT and CDR2 FQDESV come from the germline V gene (reference sequence). Trimming stripped 5 bases from V and 1 base from J, with 14 bases between. CDR3 length equals 15 residues. This sample also belongs to another study, concerning T cells in Graves' hyperthyroidism and ophthalmopathy. That investigation notes: Each diagnosis drew on symptoms, thyroxine, TRAb, thyroid ultrasound and orbital computed tomography findings.

The receptor's source is a woman aged 40 to 65 with Graves disease. V usage is TRBV11-1 and J usage is TRBJ2-5, with D unresolved. Specimen: peripheral blood mononuclear cells (PBMCs), collected at new diagnosis, from a patient treated with antithyroid drugs. The CDR3 loop reads CASSQGISTQETQYF. In nucleotides, the CDR3 is TGTGCCAGCAGCCAAGGCATTAGTACCCAAGAGACCCAGTACTTC.